This is a list of T cell receptor beta chains from one sample in a study of T-cell reconstitution after alpha-beta-depleted transplantation in children. TCRdb itself ran the PCR reads through MiXCR, one entry per CDR3 protein. The sample yields around 700,000 distinct CDR3 sequences, roughly 14% seen once. The sequences come from PBMCs, collected before TCRalphabeta/CD19-depleted stem cell transplant. These receptors were taken from a girl aged 2-9 years with congenital amegakaryocytic thrombocytopenia, due to receive a stem cell transplant. Both conserved end residues are part of each CDR3. Fields, in order: CDR3 DNA, CDR3 protein, J gene, clone size, V gene, D gene. The D gene is left open where the match is weak. Expanded clones are given a class, and other clones once, few, many or no size at all.

DNA: TGCAGTGCTGCATGGGGGGGGGCCGGTCAAAAACTGTTTTTT
CDR3: CSAAWGGAGQKLFF
J: TRBJ1-4
size: many
V: TRBV20-1
D: .

DNA: TGTGCCAGCAGTCCCCAGGGGGGGCTCGAAAAACTGTTTTTT
CDR3: CASSPQGGLEKLFF
J: TRBJ1-4
size: few
V: TRBV6-5
D: TRBD1

DNA: TGCAGTGCTAGAGAGTCGGGGGCCGTAGATACGCAGTATTTT
CDR3: CSARESGAVDTQYF
J: TRBJ2-3
size: many
V: TRBV20-1
D: .

DNA: TGTGCCAGCAGTCCGGCGGGGAGGATTGAAGCTTTCTTT
CDR3: CASSPAGRIEAFF
J: TRBJ1-1
size: few
V: TRBV12-3/TRBV12-4
D: .

DNA: TGTGCCAGCAGTGGAGGACCGGGTACTGAGCAGTTCTTC
CDR3: CASSGGPGTEQFF
J: TRBJ2-1
size: many
V: TRBV25-1
D: .

DNA: TGTGCCAGCAGTCCGTCCCTGGGGGGCATCAGCTACGAGCAGTACTTC
CDR3: CASSPSLGGISYEQYF
J: TRBJ2-7
size: few
V: TRBV27
D: .

DNA: TGTGCCAGCAGCTTAGGGCTCGGGAGACAGGCAACCTACGAGCAGTACTTC
CDR3: CASSLGLGRQATYEQYF
J: TRBJ2-7
size: .
V: TRBV7-6
D: .

DNA: TGCGCCAGCAGCGGCGGACTAGCGTTTGAGCTAGCCAAAAACATTCAGTACTTC
CDR3: CASSGGLAFELAKNIQYF
J: TRBJ2-4
size: many
V: TRBV5-1
D: TRBD2

DNA: TGCGCCAGCAGCTTGCAACTACACAATGAGCAGTTCTTC
CDR3: CASSLQLHNEQFF
J: TRBJ2-1
size: many
V: TRBV5-1
D: .

DNA: TGCGCCAGCAGCTTGGACCGGGACAGGGTCTACAATGAGCAGTTCTTC
CDR3: CASSLDRDRVYNEQFF
J: TRBJ2-1
size: many
V: TRBV5-1
D: TRBD1

DNA: TGTGCCAGCAGTTTATACACACGTGGGGGCCGTTCCTACGAGCAGTACTTC
CDR3: CASSLYTRGGRSYEQYF
J: TRBJ2-7
size: .
V: TRBV27
D: .

DNA: TGTGCCAGCAGCTACGCGGAGTCCGGGGAGCTGTTTTTT
CDR3: CASSYAESGELFF
J: TRBJ2-2
size: .
V: TRBV7-8
D: .

DNA: TGTGCCAGCAGCCAACAGGGACAGGGGGCCTACGAGCAGTACTTC
CDR3: CASSQQGQGAYEQYF
J: TRBJ2-7
size: few
V: TRBV7-9
D: TRBD1

DNA: TGTGCCAGCAGCTTAGGGCTAGCGGGAGAGATCTCCTACGAGCAGTACTTC
CDR3: CASSLGLAGEISYEQYF
J: TRBJ2-7
size: many
V: TRBV7-9
D: TRBD2

DNA: TGCAGTGCTAGATTGGGACTAGTTACAGATACGCAGTATTTT
CDR3: CSARLGLVTDTQYF
J: TRBJ2-3
size: many
V: TRBV20-1
D: TRBD2

DNA: TGTGCCAGCAGCTTTATCTTCAGCGGGAGCTCCTACAATGAGCAGTTCTTC
CDR3: CASSFIFSGSSYNEQFF
J: TRBJ2-1
size: .
V: TRBV7-9
D: TRBD2

DNA: TGTGCCAGCAGCTCTCAGAAGCCGTTTCAGGGAGAAAACATTCAGTACTTC
CDR3: CASSSQKPFQGENIQYF
J: TRBJ2-4
size: many
V: TRBV7-9
D: .

DNA: TGCGCCAGCAGCCTACAGGGACTTGCCTACGAGCAGTACTTC
CDR3: CASSLQGLAYEQYF
J: TRBJ2-7
size: many
V: TRBV5-1
D: .

DNA: TGTGCCAGCAGCCGAACGGAGGGAGAGACCCAGTACTTC
CDR3: CASSRTEGETQYF
J: TRBJ2-5
size: few
V: TRBV7-7
D: .

DNA: TGTGCCAGCGCGACTAGCGGGTTTACCTCCTACGAGCAGTACTTC
CDR3: CASATSGFTSYEQYF
J: TRBJ2-7
size: many
V: TRBV2
D: TRBD2

DNA: TGCAGTGCTGTCCGGGACCCGAACACCGGGGAGCTGTTTTTT
CDR3: CSAVRDPNTGELFF
J: TRBJ2-2
size: many
V: TRBV20-1
D: .

DNA: TGCGCCAGCAGCTTTGATGCCGGACAGGGCAACACTGAAGCTTTCTTT
CDR3: CASSFDAGQGNTEAFF
J: TRBJ1-1
size: .
V: TRBV5-1
D: TRBD1

DNA: TGTGCCAGCTCGGGGTCCGGTTTTTCGAATCAGTACTTC
CDR3: CASSGSGFSNQYF
J: TRBJ2-4
size: few
V: TRBV18
D: .

DNA: TGTGCCAGCAGCCACTTGCTAAGGGGGCCTAGACACGAGCAGTACTTC
CDR3: CASSHLLRGPRHEQYF
J: TRBJ2-7
size: many
V: TRBV3-1
D: TRBD1

DNA: TGTGCCAGCAGTGAAGCGATGATGACGGAGCAGTACTTC
CDR3: CASSEAMMTEQYF
J: TRBJ2-7
size: few
V: TRBV6-1
D: .

DNA: TGTGCCAGCAGCTACTATCTAGCGGGAACCTCCTACAATGAGCAGTTCTTC
CDR3: CASSYYLAGTSYNEQFF
J: TRBJ2-1
size: many
V: TRBV7-2
D: TRBD2

DNA: TGCGCCAGCACCGTGGGGGCTAGCTGGAACAATGAGCAGTTCTTC
CDR3: CASTVGASWNNEQFF
J: TRBJ2-1
size: few
V: TRBV5-1
D: .

DNA: TGTGCCAGCAGCCGACCCCCGTGGACTAGCGGGAGCAATGAGCAGTTCTTC
CDR3: CASSRPPWTSGSNEQFF
J: TRBJ2-1
size: .
V: TRBV7-8
D: TRBD2

DNA: TGTGCCAGCAGCTTGACAGGGGTCGACGAGCAGTACTTC
CDR3: CASSLTGVDEQYF
J: TRBJ2-7
size: .
V: TRBV7-6
D: TRBD1

DNA: TGCGCCAGCAGCTTTCAGGGGGCGGTAGCAGATACGCAGTATTTT
CDR3: CASSFQGAVADTQYF
J: TRBJ2-3
size: .
V: TRBV5-1
D: TRBD1

DNA: TGTGCCATCAGTGAGACAGGGGGCAGCGACGAGCAGTACTTC
CDR3: CAISETGGSDEQYF
J: TRBJ2-7
size: few
V: TRBV10-3
D: TRBD1

DNA: TGTGCCAGCAGCCAAGGTCCGGAGACCCAGTACTTC
CDR3: CASSQGPETQYF
J: TRBJ2-5
size: many
V: TRBV4-2
D: .

DNA: TGTGCCAGCAGTATCCCGGGGACCATTGGGGGGAACACCATATATTTT
CDR3: CASSIPGTIGGNTIYF
J: TRBJ1-3
size: few
V: TRBV12-3/TRBV12-4
D: .

DNA: TGTGCCAGCAGTCCTAGCGGCCTAGGCTACAATGAGCAGTTCTTC
CDR3: CASSPSGLGYNEQFF
J: TRBJ2-1
size: .
V: TRBV28
D: TRBD2

DNA: TGCAGTGCTATTACTCGCGGCTCTAGCACAGATACGCAGTATTTT
CDR3: CSAITRGSSTDTQYF
J: TRBJ2-3
size: many
V: TRBV20-1
D: .

DNA: TGCAGCGTTGAATACTACCAAGAGACCCAGTACTTC
CDR3: CSVEYYQETQYF
J: TRBJ2-5
size: many
V: TRBV29-1
D: .

DNA: TGTGCCAGCAGCTTCCTGACGTCCCGCTACGAGCAGTACTTC
CDR3: CASSFLTSRYEQYF
J: TRBJ2-7
size: .
V: TRBV7-8
D: .

DNA: TGCAGTGCTAGTGAGGCGGGAGACTTCGGGGAGACCCAGTACTTC
CDR3: CSASEAGDFGETQYF
J: TRBJ2-5
size: few
V: TRBV20-1
D: TRBD2

DNA: TGCGCCAGCAGCTTGGTCAACTCTGGGGCCAACGTCCTGACTTTC
CDR3: CASSLVNSGANVLTF
J: TRBJ2-6
size: many
V: TRBV5-1
D: .

DNA: TGTGCCAGCAGCCAATCATCGGGACAGACTAACACTGAAGCTTTCTTT
CDR3: CASSQSSGQTNTEAFF
J: TRBJ1-1
size: .
V: TRBV7-9
D: TRBD1

DNA: TGTGCCAGCAGTTTCTCCGGCTTTGGGACCCAGTACTTC
CDR3: CASSFSGFGTQYF
J: TRBJ2-5
size: few
V: TRBV12-3/TRBV12-4
D: .

DNA: TGTGCCAGCAGCTTGGTGACAGAAAATCAGCCCCAGCATTTT
CDR3: CASSLVTENQPQHF
J: TRBJ1-5
size: many
V: TRBV5-6
D: .

DNA: TGTGCCAGCAGTGAATCCAGCGGAGAGCACACCGGGGAGCTGTTTTTT
CDR3: CASSESSGEHTGELFF
J: TRBJ2-2
size: once
V: TRBV25-1
D: .

DNA: TGTGCCAGCAGCGTAGGGACAACAAGCAATCAGCCCCAGCATTTT
CDR3: CASSVGTTSNQPQHF
J: TRBJ1-5
size: many
V: TRBV9
D: .

DNA: TGTGCCAGCAGCGACTTACTAGCGGATCAAGAGACCCAGTACTTC
CDR3: CASSDLLADQETQYF
J: TRBJ2-5
size: .
V: TRBV3-1
D: TRBD2

DNA: TGCGCCAGCAGCATCGAATATACTAGCGGGAACACCGGGGAGCTGTTTTTT
CDR3: CASSIEYTSGNTGELFF
J: TRBJ2-2
size: many
V: TRBV5-1
D: TRBD2

DNA: TGTGCCAGCAGCTACGGGACTAGGCACACAGATACGCAGTATTTT
CDR3: CASSYGTRHTDTQYF
J: TRBJ2-3
size: few
V: TRBV7-3
D: TRBD2

DNA: TGCAGCGTTGAGGGAGTAGCGGTCTCGACCGGGTACAATGAGCAGTTCTTC
CDR3: CSVEGVAVSTGYNEQFF
J: TRBJ2-1
size: few
V: TRBV29-1
D: .

DNA: TGTGCCAGCACCTACCATCACGAGCAGTACTTC
CDR3: CASTYHHEQYF
J: TRBJ2-7
size: many
V: TRBV28
D: .

DNA: TGTGCCAGCGCCGGGGCGGGGGGCACAGATACGCAGTATTTT
CDR3: CASAGAGGTDTQYF
J: TRBJ2-3
size: many
V: TRBV12-3/TRBV12-4
D: TRBD2

DNA: TGCGCCAGCAGCCCGGGCCAGGAAGAGACCCAGTACTTC
CDR3: CASSPGQEETQYF
J: TRBJ2-5
size: many
V: TRBV5-1
D: .

DNA: TGCAGTGCTAGAAATAGGGGCAGTTCTAGCACAGATACGCAGTATTTT
CDR3: CSARNRGSSSTDTQYF
J: TRBJ2-3
size: .
V: TRBV20-1
D: .

DNA: TGTGCCAGCAGCCATGGGACTGAAGCTTTCTTT
CDR3: CASSHGTEAFF
J: TRBJ1-1
size: many
V: TRBV28
D: .

DNA: TGCAGTGCTAGAGAGGGCAGCCCCAGCACAGATACGCAGTATTTT
CDR3: CSAREGSPSTDTQYF
J: TRBJ2-3
size: .
V: TRBV20-1
D: .